This T cell receptor (beta chain) was retrieved from a study of control samples from healthy donors and cancer patients. Germline V gene lookup returns CDR1 SGHRS and CDR2 YFSETQ. The CDR3 runs 13 residues. V was pared by 0 bases and J by 7 bases, with 10 bases between. Assay used: immunoSEQ multiplex PCR; TCRdb lists only in-frame clones, some missing. The data contain 120,000 or so clones, 87% of them singletons. The chain couples TRBV5-1 to TRBJ1-2, with a possible D match to TRBD1 (5 bases). Input material: blood. This TCR was sampled from a man aged 60-69 years in good health. CDR3 in amino acids: CASSLEGAGGYTF. DNA for the CDR3: TGCGCCAGCAGCTTGGAAGGGGCCGGTGGCTACACCTTC.